This T cell receptor (beta chain) was sequenced in a study of cytomegalovirus exposure and HLA in healthy donors (dated by TCRdb to 2016 to 2017). A note on the overall study: According to an earlier analysis of around 600 of the donors, roughly 180 million T cells yielded 90 million to 130 million unique TCR beta sequences and roughly 280 Gb of sequence data. On average, roughly 250,000 unique TCR beta nucleotide sequences were sequenced per donor among about 400 genotyped donors of the cohort, with 15% to 20% of those sequences being non-productive. Donor age, sex, ethnicity and CMV serostatus were collected together with the repertoire data. All discovery cohort repertoires had been generated on a single sequencing platform. The number of typed donors differed by locus: about 620-640 for A, B, C, DRB1 and DQB1; 500 to 550 for DQA1; approximately 600 for DPA1; and roughly 470 for DPB1. Along with the approximately 620-subject first cohort, a separate validation cohort of 120 different subjects was used. The genetic ancestry cluster associated with self-reported Caucasian donors included approximately 85% of the 350 to 500 genotyped donors. To predict cytomegalovirus infection status, the study combined high-throughput TCR immunosequencing, statistical association of individual TCRs with disease status, and machine learning. In a later genetic analysis, genome-wide SNP genotypes for about 55% of the roughly 670 donors were used, and that subset was treated as a discovery cohort. An early release that covered approximately 600 HLA-typed donors contained approximately 290 gigabases of sequencing data and tens of millions of unique TCR sequences. In a later analysis, previously published TCR beta repertoires from more than 500 donors were re-analyzed and high-resolution HLA genotyping was added so that TCR occurrence patterns could be studied. Rather than drawing on any new phenotypic data, the later analysis identified candidate immune exposures from TCR beta sequences and the way those sequences occurred across donors. To decide whether each TCR beta V gene segment behaved as functional or pseudogenic, an earlier analysis of some 600 of the donors relied on high-throughput TCR beta sequencing. The study aimed to test whether signatures of past pathogen exposure could be identified by cataloging public T cell receptors. Roughly 5 DR-DQ haplotypes were handled as single units for association and clustering, since linkage in the cohort was strong. Using immunosequencing, the study profiled T cell repertoires from fewer than 850 subjects and related those repertoires to cytomegalovirus serostatus. Both class I and class II loci were covered by HLA typing, at four-digit resolution. Here is what the overall study found, with its caveats: Three of the identified cytomegalovirus-associated TCR beta chains were confirmed in vitro to be specific for cytomegalovirus antigens. A further reported finding was that TCR beta sequences accurately predicted the HLA-A and HLA-B alleles for most subjects in the first cohort. Linkage disequilibrium might explain the correlated functional status among segregating V segments, but an unknown experimental factor could not be ruled out. Because counts were too low, more than 15 rarely observed V segments, including chromosome 9 orphons, were excluded from the earlier analysis of some 540 of the donors. Assigning TCR associations to individual alleles was difficult when HLA alleles, especially DR and DQ, strongly co-occurred. The study gave a list of 150 to 200 TCR beta chains associated with cytomegalovirus. Because the 87-base-pair reads could not distinguish some IMGT-functional V segments, including TRBV6-2 and TRBV6-3, those segments were excluded. V-gene and J-gene trimming of TCR beta chains was associated with a missense DCLRE1C variant in a later genetic analysis, and the association was replicated in an independent cohort. Roughly uniform sequencing depth across donors was assumed in presence/absence analyses, although this assumption may not hold. In a later analysis, HLA-associated TCR beta chains were found to be more clonally expanded and to have lower generation probabilities than equally common non-associated chains. The authors suggested that the approach could potentially be generalized to other disease states and immunological phenotypes. The classifier was reported to diagnose cytomegalovirus status with high specificity and sensitivity in both the original cohort and the validation cohort. A later analysis found that TCR association rates varied across HLA loci, with DRB1 alleles showing the most associated TCRs and HLA-C alleles the fewest. Several of the top co-occurrence clusters appeared to be linked to parvovirus B19, influenza, CMV and Epstein-Barr virus, according to a later analysis. In an earlier analysis of several hundred of the donors, most TCR beta V segments were observed in productive rearrangements about 90% or about 30% of the time, broadly matching IMGT annotations. This cohort had only TCR beta chains sequenced, and the lack of alpha or paired-chain data limited which features could be detected. A later analysis found that most CMV-associated TCR beta chains appeared HLA-restricted, with HLA associations seemingly driven largely by CMV exposure. Specific HLA alleles were associated with 15,000 to 20,000 TCR beta sequences at a false discovery rate of 0.05 in a later analysis. While some public TCRs were present in many individuals, most TCR sequences turned up only very rarely across donors. A later genetic analysis reported fewer N-insertions in productive TCRs among donors in an Asian-associated ancestry cluster than the roughly 670-donor mean. Because HLA typing was missing for some donors at each locus, association tests included only the typed subset. A cluster of highly shared sequence variants was judged likely to represent a technical artifact of the sequencing pipeline. Immune exposure information for the cohort was limited to CMV serostatus.

The cohort was made up of approximately 700 healthy bone marrow donors. Cohort members were all nominally healthy when sampled, although unrecorded immune exposures were likely present. The donor was CMV seronegative and belonged to the group of approximately 320 seronegative cohort members. Every donor gave a peripheral blood sample, and the peripheral blood mononuclear cells from that sample were used for TCR beta sequencing. Genomic DNA was extracted from the blood cell samples with the Qiagen DNeasy Blood Extraction Kit. The library was generated by the immunoSEQ multiplex PCR assay. For the multiplex PCR, a mixture combining 60 forward primers for TCR Vbeta segments and 13 reverse primers for TCR Jbeta segments was used. Amplification of the CDR3 region of rearranged TCR beta genes was performed with a multiplex PCR assay on genomic DNA. The Illumina HiSeq System was used to sequence the amplified TCR beta libraries as 87-base-pair reads. Under the source paper's analysis protocol: Across the 670 or so repertoires, a later analysis counted tens of millions of unique TCR beta chains, roughly 11 million of which were shared by at least two donors. Raw reads were error-corrected and collapsed into unique sequences with a nearest-neighbor algorithm that merged closely related sequences to remove PCR and sequencing errors. V, D and J gene segments were assigned by aligning CDR3 sequences to IMGT reference sequences. Each retained sequence needed at least a six-nucleotide match to both a V gene segment and a J gene segment. A rearrangement counted as productive if the CDR3 had no stop codons and remained in frame with V and J, and every other rearrangement counted as non-productive. CDR3 was defined according to IMGT convention as the region running from the second conserved V-encoded cysteine to the conserved J-encoded phenylalanine. The earlier analysis of roughly 590 of the donors excluded sequences that lacked an unambiguous match to a single V gene segment. An earlier analysis of about 600 of the donors called V segments functional above 56.7% productive rearrangements and segregating when the between-donor standard deviation exceeded 5%. A statistical classification framework was built for diagnosing cytomegalovirus status from the catalog of TCR beta chain sequences. In a later analysis, TCR nucleotide sequences were compared against IMGT/GENE-DB human TR gene sequences so that V and J genes could be assigned. In a later analysis, CDR3 sequences and most-parsimonious VDJ recombination scenarios were assigned using the TCRdist pipeline. In a later analysis, each TCR beta chain was defined by its CDR3 amino acid sequence together with its V-gene family, and reads without a unique V-gene family were excluded. In a later analysis, 500 to 700 highly shared, low-generation-probability nucleotide sequences were removed to address suspected cross-contamination and a sequencing artifact. In a later analysis, a clonal expansion index for each public chain was calculated from normalized within-repertoire ranks of inferred template counts. A later analysis computed generation probabilities with a VDJ recombination model fitted to out-of-frame rearrangements, and checked the results against IGoR. A later analysis scored TCR-TCR, TCR-HLA and TCR-CMV co-occurrence with hypergeometric tests, applying a repertoire-size bias correction to TCR pairs. In a later analysis, false discovery rates were estimated by permuting HLA or CMV assignments 20 times. In a later analysis, co-occurring TCRs were grouped with DBSCAN, and TCRdist sequence similarity was added when clustering was performed within HLA-allele-positive subsets. Co-occurrence clustering excluded repertoires with fewer than 30,000 or more than 120,000 public chains, plus five with anomalous nucleotide sharing. As stored in TCRdb, this immuneACCESS dataset retains in-frame rearrangements with V and J assigned. A fraction of the clones does not appear; measured against another copy, unresolved V genes explain less than half of the discrepancy, and the remainder lacks a known reason. V and J calls and clone size come straight from that table; D and trimming were deduced from the DNA. The sample table shows 150,000 to 200,000 clones, and 79% are seen once. The top ten constitute approximately 2.4% of the sample.

Inclusive of the bounding cysteine and phenylalanine, the CDR3 is 15 residues long. Of all the DNA, just the CDR3 is kept, 45 bases in frame from base 1. CDR1 and CDR2 were assigned from the germline V gene as SNHLY and FYNNEI. Concerning this clone: Its antigen is currently not known. Per-base qualities were not stored, and no clone one base away is much larger.

The specimen was PBMCs. The V and J genes are TRBV2 and TRBJ2-5; TRBD2 fits 7 bases in the junction. Matching the DNA end better, TRBJ2-7 makes the J call doubtful. The clonotype comes from a woman aged 45 to 65 in good health and CMV-seronegative. The CDR3 loop reads CASSDPGGGPHEQYF. The DNA reads as follows: TGTGCCAGCAGTGATCCCGGGGGAGGGCCCCACGAGCAGTACTTC.